A selection of T cell receptor beta chains follows, all from one sample in a study of CD8 T cells in ankylosing spondylitis. In TCRdb, the 5' RACE reads were re-called with MiXCR into one record per CDR3 protein. This table has about 540,000 distinct CDR3 sequences, roughly an eighth appearing once. Sequenced material: blood, either unsorted or a sorted T cell fraction (not recorded which). The source is a male donor with ankylosing spondylitis. Both conserved end residues are part of each CDR3. Fields, in order: clone size, D gene, CDR3 length, V gene, J gene, CDR3 DNA, CDR3 protein. A D gene is named only where the DNA matches it firmly. The size field is filled for only some rows; it gives once, few, many or a size class.

clone_size: .
d_call: .
cdr3_length: 14
v_call: TRBV2
j_call: TRBJ2-1
cdr3_nt: TGTGCCAGCAGTCTTCTCAGGGAGCGTAATGAGCAGTTCTTC
cdr3_aa: CASSLLRERNEQFF

clone_size: .
d_call: .
cdr3_length: 15
v_call: TRBV5-1
j_call: TRBJ2-1
cdr3_nt: TGCGCCAGCAGCTGGACACGGAGCTCCTACAATGAGCAGTTCTTC
cdr3_aa: CASSWTRSSYNEQFF

clone_size: .
d_call: .
cdr3_length: 13
v_call: TRBV20-1
j_call: TRBJ1-3
cdr3_nt: TGCAGTGCCCACTCCAGCTCTGGAAACACCATATATTTT
cdr3_aa: CSAHSSSGNTIYF

clone_size: .
d_call: .
cdr3_length: 16
v_call: TRBV5-6
j_call: TRBJ2-6
cdr3_nt: TGTGCCAGCAGCTTCCCCCACAGCTCTGGGGCCAACGTCCTGACTTTC
cdr3_aa: CASSFPHSSGANVLTF

clone_size: .
d_call: .
cdr3_length: 15
v_call: TRBV5-5
j_call: TRBJ1-5
cdr3_nt: TGTGCCAGCAGACAGACCAGGTTTGTTAATCAGCCCCAGCATTTT
cdr3_aa: CASRQTRFVNQPQHF

clone_size: few
d_call: TRBD1
cdr3_length: 14
v_call: TRBV20-1
j_call: TRBJ1-1
cdr3_nt: TGCAGTGCTACTACAGGACAGGGGAGGACTGAAGCTTTCTTT
cdr3_aa: CSATTGQGRTEAFF

clone_size: few
d_call: .
cdr3_length: 16
v_call: TRBV20-1
j_call: TRBJ2-1
cdr3_nt: TGCAGTGCTTCCCCAGTCGGACGGGAGAGCCTGAATGAGCAGTTCTTC
cdr3_aa: CSASPVGRESLNEQFF

clone_size: .
d_call: .
cdr3_length: 12
v_call: TRBV2
j_call: TRBJ2-7
cdr3_nt: TGTGCCAGCAGACAGTTTGGGGACGAGCAGTACTTC
cdr3_aa: CASRQFGDEQYF

clone_size: .
d_call: .
cdr3_length: 17
v_call: TRBV7-9
j_call: TRBJ2-1
cdr3_nt: TGTGCCAGCAGCTTAGTACGAGGCACCCCCTCCTACAATGAGCAGTTCTTC
cdr3_aa: CASSLVRGTPSYNEQFF

clone_size: .
d_call: TRBD1
cdr3_length: 14
v_call: TRBV10-3
j_call: TRBJ2-1
cdr3_nt: TGTGCCATCAGTGGGGACAGGGGGCTCAATGAGCAGTTCTTC
cdr3_aa: CAISGDRGLNEQFF

clone_size: few
d_call: .
cdr3_length: 14
v_call: TRBV4-2
j_call: TRBJ2-7
cdr3_nt: TGTGCCAGCAGCCCCCAGGGGGGGCCCTACGAGCAGTACTTC
cdr3_aa: CASSPQGGPYEQYF

clone_size: .
d_call: TRBD1
cdr3_length: 13
v_call: TRBV27
j_call: TRBJ1-2
cdr3_nt: TGTGCCAGCAGGGGGACAGGGAGCGGTGGCTACACCTTC
cdr3_aa: CASRGTGSGGYTF

clone_size: few
d_call: .
cdr3_length: 14
v_call: TRBV18
j_call: TRBJ1-1
cdr3_nt: TGTGCCAGCTCACGGTTGACGGGAGAGACTGAAGCTTTCTTT
cdr3_aa: CASSRLTGETEAFF

clone_size: many
d_call: .
cdr3_length: 11
v_call: TRBV29-1
j_call: TRBJ2-1
cdr3_nt: TGCAGCGTTGAAGATTTGAATGAGCAGTTCTTC
cdr3_aa: CSVEDLNEQFF

clone_size: many
d_call: .
cdr3_length: 13
v_call: TRBV29-1
j_call: TRBJ2-1
cdr3_nt: TGCAGCGTTGTTCGAAGCTCCTACAATGAGCAGTTCTTC
cdr3_aa: CSVVRSSYNEQFF

clone_size: few
d_call: .
cdr3_length: 16
v_call: TRBV7-9
j_call: TRBJ2-7
cdr3_nt: TGTGCCAGCAGCTTGCCACCGGAACAGGGTTCCTACGAGCAGTACTTC
cdr3_aa: CASSLPPEQGSYEQYF

clone_size: .
d_call: .
cdr3_length: 14
v_call: TRBV3-1
j_call: TRBJ2-1
cdr3_nt: TGTGCCAGCAGCCAAGGTTGGACCCCGAATGAGCAGTTCTTC
cdr3_aa: CASSQGWTPNEQFF

clone_size: few
d_call: TRBD1
cdr3_length: 12
v_call: TRBV6-5
j_call: TRBJ1-2
cdr3_nt: TGTGCCAGCAGCGACAGGGGCGGGGGCTACACCTTC
cdr3_aa: CASSDRGGGYTF

clone_size: few
d_call: .
cdr3_length: 14
v_call: TRBV29-1
j_call: TRBJ1-1
cdr3_nt: TGCAGCTCGGGGGCCGAGGACGCATACACTGAAGCTTTCTTT
cdr3_aa: CSSGAEDAYTEAFF

clone_size: many
d_call: .
cdr3_length: 15
v_call: TRBV5-1
j_call: TRBJ1-3
cdr3_nt: TGCGCCAGCAGCAAACAGGGCGACTCTGGAAACACCATATATTTT
cdr3_aa: CASSKQGDSGNTIYF

clone_size: .
d_call: .
cdr3_length: 15
v_call: TRBV28
j_call: TRBJ2-1
cdr3_nt: TGTGCCAGCAGTCAACCCTCAGCGGGCGGGGATGAGCAGTTCTTC
cdr3_aa: CASSQPSAGGDEQFF

clone_size: .
d_call: .
cdr3_length: 11
v_call: TRBV20-1
j_call: TRBJ2-5
cdr3_nt: TGCAGTGCTAGACTAGTTGAGACCCAGTACTTC
cdr3_aa: CSARLVETQYF

clone_size: many
d_call: .
cdr3_length: 13
v_call: TRBV20-1
j_call: TRBJ2-1
cdr3_nt: TGCAGTGTGGACGGGAGCTCCTACAATGAGCAGTTCTTC
cdr3_aa: CSVDGSSYNEQFF

clone_size: .
d_call: TRBD1
cdr3_length: 17
v_call: TRBV15
j_call: TRBJ1-4
cdr3_nt: TGTGCCACCAGCAGAGATCTGGTAGGGCAGGGGGATGAAAAACTGTTTTTT
cdr3_aa: CATSRDLVGQGDEKLFF

clone_size: few
d_call: TRBD2
cdr3_length: 18
v_call: TRBV20-1
j_call: TRBJ2-1
cdr3_nt: TGCAGTGCTAGAGAATTTGGGCTAGCGGGAGGGCCGAGGAATGAGCAGTTCTTC
cdr3_aa: CSAREFGLAGGPRNEQFF

clone_size: many
d_call: TRBD2
cdr3_length: 18
v_call: TRBV5-1
j_call: TRBJ2-1
cdr3_nt: TGCGCCAGCAGCTTGATCTCCCTAGCGGAGAACCCATACAATGAGCAGTTCTTC
cdr3_aa: CASSLISLAENPYNEQFF

clone_size: few
d_call: TRBD2
cdr3_length: 16
v_call: TRBV20-1
j_call: TRBJ2-3
cdr3_nt: TGCAGTGCTAGACAAGGACTAGCGGGGTTCACAGATACGCAGTATTTT
cdr3_aa: CSARQGLAGFTDTQYF

clone_size: .
d_call: .
cdr3_length: 12
v_call: TRBV2
j_call: TRBJ1-1
cdr3_nt: TGTGCCAGCAGTGAATCCCGGGGTTGGGCTTTCTTT
cdr3_aa: CASSESRGWAFF

clone_size: few
d_call: .
cdr3_length: 14
v_call: TRBV25-1
j_call: TRBJ1-4
cdr3_nt: TGTGCCAGCAGTGATCCCTCCGGGGGAGAAAAACTGTTTTTT
cdr3_aa: CASSDPSGGEKLFF

clone_size: many
d_call: .
cdr3_length: 9
v_call: TRBV20-1
j_call: TRBJ1-2
cdr3_nt: TGCAGTGCTAGCTTACAAGATACCTTC
cdr3_aa: CSASLQDTF

clone_size: few
d_call: .
cdr3_length: 16
v_call: TRBV11-2
j_call: TRBJ2-7
cdr3_nt: TGTGCCAGCAGCCTTAGTCCCCGTGGACTATTTTACGAGCAGTACTTC
cdr3_aa: CASSLSPRGLFYEQYF

clone_size: .
d_call: TRBD1
cdr3_length: 20
v_call: TRBV29-1
j_call: TRBJ2-1
cdr3_nt: TGCAGCGCTGCAGGGCGACAGGGGGTGTCCGGGGCGACTACACGCAATGAGCAGTTCTTC
cdr3_aa: CSAAGRQGVSGATTRNEQFF

clone_size: many
d_call: TRBD2
cdr3_length: 18
v_call: TRBV29-1
j_call: TRBJ2-1
cdr3_nt: TGCAGCGTTGACATTGCGGGACTAGCGGGAGGGGCCTACAATGAGCAGTTCTTC
cdr3_aa: CSVDIAGLAGGAYNEQFF

clone_size: few
d_call: .
cdr3_length: 13
v_call: TRBV5-1
j_call: TRBJ2-3
cdr3_nt: TGCGCTTCCAGGCAAGGGATGGCAGATACGCAGTATTTT
cdr3_aa: CASRQGMADTQYF